What follows is one T cell receptor (beta chain) and its context. Antigen: not known. Assay used: immunoSEQ multiplex PCR; TCRdb lists only in-frame clones, some missing. The sample has about 38,000 clones; over 70% are singletons. This CDR3 has 15 amino acids. The V gene lost 2 bases and the J gene lost 7 bases, with 18 bases spanning the gap. Germline CDR1 is MNHEY and CDR2 is SVGAGI. Controls came from buffy coats of healthy blood donors. This sample stems from a study of STAT5B mutations in CD4+ large granular lymphocyte leukemia. Broader study findings: Patient CD4-sorted repertoires stayed more clonal than healthy ones after leukemic-clone removal. TRBV06-family usage was enriched in top patient clones (8/27) versus controls (2/35). About 24% of private leukemic clonotypes occurred rarely in other patients' non-leukemic repertoires.

Specimen: CD4+ T cells from blood buffy coats. The TCR originated in a human donor in good health. This chain joins TRBV6-5 and TRBJ2-7; D is uncertain. The CDR3, as DNA: TGTGCCAGCAGTTACCGTAAATGGGTAGGGTCAGAGCAGTACTTC. Amino acids: CASSYRKWVGSEQYF.